These T cell receptor beta chains were read from a single sample in a study of regulatory T cells in long-lasting Graves disease. One entry per CDR3 protein results from TCRdb running MiXCR on the multiplex PCR reads. Seen here are almost 350,000 distinct CDR3 sequences, about 18% observed once, and the top ten hold roughly 29%. Sample: peripheral blood mononuclear cells (PBMCs), taken when the disease was refractory, from a patient treated with antithyroid drugs. These receptors were obtained from a female donor with Graves disease. CDR3s include the opening cysteine and the closing phenylalanine or tryptophan. Fields, in order: J gene, V gene, CDR3 length, CDR3 protein.

J: TRBJ1-5; V: TRBV6-1; length: 12; CDR3: CASGPQGPPQHF
J: TRBJ1-2; V: TRBV7-6; length: 16; CDR3: CASSLRPWGLNYGYTF
J: TRBJ1-3; V: TRBV11-3; length: 14; CDR3: CASSDEASGNTIYF
J: TRBJ1-1; V: TRBV28; length: 12; CDR3: CASSIRQGEAFF
J: TRBJ1-1; V: TRBV4-3; length: 15; CDR3: CASSQDPPINTEAFF
J: TRBJ1-2; V: TRBV2; length: 16; CDR3: CASSESWGLSFYGYTF
J: TRBJ2-4; V: TRBV12-3/TRBV12-4; length: 15; CDR3: CASSSQTVAKNIQYF
J: TRBJ1-5; V: TRBV19; length: 15; CDR3: CASSTGTIGNQPQHF
J: TRBJ1-2; V: TRBV7-2; length: 14; CDR3: CASSFSTENYGYTF
J: TRBJ1-1; V: TRBV6-1; length: 14; CDR3: CASSKEAIGTEAFF
J: TRBJ1-1; V: TRBV7-2; length: 14; CDR3: CASSRDRGDTEAFF
J: TRBJ2-5; V: TRBV19; length: 15; CDR3: CASSTGLAGGETQYF
J: TRBJ2-7; V: TRBV3-1; length: 16; CDR3: CASSQDSGRAPYEQYF
J: TRBJ2-7; V: TRBV20-1; length: 14; CDR3: CSASGGPGRYEQYF
J: TRBJ1-2; V: TRBV24-1; length: 15; CDR3: CATSDRPTAGGGYTF
J: TRBJ1-5; V: TRBV5-6; length: 15; CDR3: CASSRDRAVTQPQHF
J: TRBJ2-4; V: TRBV3-1; length: 17; CDR3: CASSPAPGQGSKNIQYF
J: TRBJ1-6; V: TRBV10-2; length: 14; CDR3: CASSGGAYNSPLHF
J: TRBJ2-1; V: TRBV14; length: 18; CDR3: CASSLTHIGTSGYNEQFF
J: TRBJ2-7; V: TRBV5-1; length: 15; CDR3: CASSLDGGHLGEQYF
J: TRBJ2-7; V: TRBV28; length: 13; CDR3: CASSAAGPIEQYF
J: TRBJ2-7; V: TRBV20-1; length: 16; CDR3: CSASQTGKRTGYEQYF
J: TRBJ1-5; V: TRBV7-2; length: 14; CDR3: CASTRDRGRQPQHF
J: TRBJ1-1; V: TRBV30; length: 12; CDR3: CAWTPGPFEAFF
J: TRBJ1-2; V: TRBV12-5; length: 15; CDR3: CASGLAYSDQRGYTF
J: TRBJ1-2; V: TRBV18; length: 13; CDR3: CASSKGPDYGYTF
J: TRBJ1-5; V: TRBV6-2/TRBV6-3; length: 18; CDR3: CASSCRDREDYSNQPQHF
J: TRBJ1-1; V: TRBV20-1; length: 12; CDR3: CSARASLGAAFF
J: TRBJ2-2; V: TRBV19; length: 19; CDR3: CASTPLQGWLAGETGELFF
J: TRBJ1-6; V: TRBV27; length: 16; CDR3: CASSLFSAGVHSPLHF
J: TRBJ1-2; V: TRBV11-2; length: 14; CDR3: CASSLRRRGGGYTF
J: TRBJ1-1; V: TRBV9; length: 15; CDR3: CASSEGQRSNTEAFF
J: TRBJ1-1; V: TRBV7-2; length: 13; CDR3: CASSFLRTVEAFF
J: TRBJ1-2; V: TRBV27; length: 14; CDR3: CASSLAMGGYGYTF
J: TRBJ1-2; V: TRBV19; length: 14; CDR3: CASSNGPAAYGYTF
J: TRBJ2-2; V: TRBV5-4; length: 15; CDR3: CASTPGHSATGELFF
J: TRBJ2-5; V: TRBV20-1; length: 14; CDR3: CSATRGLPQETQYF
J: TRBJ2-5; V: TRBV3-1; length: 15; CDR3: CASSHYTDSQETQYF
J: TRBJ2-7; V: TRBV27; length: 16; CDR3: CASSPTSGLAGGEQYF
J: TRBJ2-7; V: TRBV7-2; length: 12; CDR3: CASSLVQIEQYF
J: TRBJ2-5; V: TRBV6-1; length: 13; CDR3: CASSVQYQETQYF
J: TRBJ1-5; V: TRBV5-1; length: 14; CDR3: CASRAGTGYQPQHF
J: TRBJ1-5; V: TRBV20-1; length: 15; CDR3: CSARDSWGGNQPQHF
J: TRBJ1-2; V: TRBV3-1; length: 16; CDR3: CASSQDGSAGRGGYTF
J: TRBJ1-1; V: TRBV2; length: 15; CDR3: CASSWGQLPSTEAFF
J: TRBJ2-7; V: TRBV20-1; length: 14; CDR3: CSASFRQGAGEQYF
J: TRBJ1-5; V: TRBV12-3/TRBV12-4; length: 12; CDR3: CASRSVGQPQHF
J: .; V: TRBV27; length: 13; CDR3: CASSWDRYNEQFF
J: TRBJ2-2; V: TRBV5-1; length: 15; CDR3: CASSLARVGTGELFF
J: TRBJ1-2; V: TRBV30; length: 16; CDR3: CAWSASWDRGLNGYTF
J: TRBJ1-1; V: TRBV18; length: 13; CDR3: CASSRTNRGRTFF
J: TRBJ1-2; V: TRBV20-1; length: 13; CDR3: CSASADRDYGYTF
J: TRBJ1-1; V: TRBV9; length: 13; CDR3: CASSGAPDTEAFF
J: TRBJ1-2; V: TRBV19; length: 12; CDR3: CASTPGRVGYTF
J: TRBJ1-1; V: TRBV29-1; length: 12; CDR3: CSVGRGITEAFF
J: TRBJ2-2; V: TRBV19; length: 15; CDR3: CASSIVGGVTGELFF
J: TRBJ2-2; V: TRBV4-1; length: 18; CDR3: CASSQDPGDRGRTGELFF
J: TRBJ1-2; V: TRBV4-1; length: 14; CDR3: CASSQDQGARGYTF
J: TRBJ2-7; V: TRBV5-1; length: 17; CDR3: CASSLRAPPGVIHEQYF